The source of this T cell receptor beta chain is a study of shared clonotypes between healthy human individuals. Clones were read by immunoSEQ multiplex PCR, and TCRdb kept only the in-frame ones, dropping some. The sample has hundreds of thousands of clones, roughly four fifths seen once; the top ten hold 9.5% to 15%. The CDR3 sequence is 18 residues long. Germline values: CDR1 MDHEN, CDR2 SYDVKM. Losses at the gene ends were 6 bases for V and 5 bases for J; bases not matched to a gene: 21. This clone was counted a single time. The chain joins TRBV28 to TRBJ1-1; 7 positions agree with TRBD1. Input material: PBMCs. The receptor was isolated from a woman aged 40 to 55 in good health. Some clones in this sample may be carry-over from other donors' samples. The CDR3 region has the DNA TGTGCCAGCAGCTCAGGGGGGGGCTGGGACACTAAGAGGACTGAAGCTTTCTTT. It specifies CASSSGGGWDTKRTEAFF.